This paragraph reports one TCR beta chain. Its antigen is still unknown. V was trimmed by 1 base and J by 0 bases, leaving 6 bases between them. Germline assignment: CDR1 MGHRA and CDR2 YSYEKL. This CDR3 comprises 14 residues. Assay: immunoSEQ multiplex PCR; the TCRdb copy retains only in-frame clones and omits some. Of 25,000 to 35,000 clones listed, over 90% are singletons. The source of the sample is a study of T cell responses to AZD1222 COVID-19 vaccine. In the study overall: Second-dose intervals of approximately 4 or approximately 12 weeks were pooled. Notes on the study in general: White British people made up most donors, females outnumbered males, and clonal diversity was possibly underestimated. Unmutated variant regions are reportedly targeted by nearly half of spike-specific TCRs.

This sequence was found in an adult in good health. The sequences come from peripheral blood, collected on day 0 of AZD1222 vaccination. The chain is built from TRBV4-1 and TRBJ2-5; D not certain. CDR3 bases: TGCGCCAGCAGCCAAGTTTCGGACCAAGAGACCCAGTACTTC. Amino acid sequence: CASSQVSDQETQYF.